The next 28 T cell receptor beta chains were all read from a single sample in a study of T cell clones after liver transplantation. Profiling relied on immunoSEQ multiplex PCR, and the TCRdb table lists in-frame clones only, not all of them. The sample shows roughly 6,100 clones, about 84% of them seen only once. The starting material was CD8+ T cells from blood, obtained before liver transplant. The receptor set was obtained from a human donor who received a liver transplant.

This chain links TRBV7-9 with TRBJ1-1, with TRBD1 identical over 7 bases. The CDR3 has 13 residues. Germline V gene sequence: CDR1 SEHNR, CDR2 FQNEAQ (reference sequence). Here the CDR3 reads CAQSLDRVTEAFF. The DNA for the CDR3 is TGTGCTCAATCACTAGACAGGGTCACTGAAGCTTTCTTT.

The chain joins TRBV11-1 to TRBJ2-2; perhaps TRBD1 as D (5 bases). CDR3 length: 19 amino acids. Trimming cost V 5 bases and J 0 bases, with 22 bases left between them. Germline lookup yields CDR1 SGHAT and CDR2 FQDESV (reference sequence). This chain's CDR3 is CASSEAPIPRVANTGELFF. The CDR3 DNA reads TGTGCCAGCAGCGAAGCTCCGATCCCCAGGGTCGCGAACACCGGGGAGCTGTTTTTT.

The V and J genes are TRBV4-3 and TRBJ2-2; a possible D gene is TRBD1 (5 bases). The CDR3 contains 17 residues. V was pared by 1 base and J by 0 bases, with 12 bases between. Germline CDR1 reads LGHNA; CDR2 reads YSLEER. CDR3 sequence: CASSQGAWTPNTGELFF. As DNA, the CDR3 is TGCGCCAGCAGCCAAGGGGCCTGGACACCGAACACCGGGGAGCTGTTTTTT.

This sequence joins TRBV25-1 and TRBJ1-2; 7 positions match TRBD1. After removal of 4 bases from V and 5 bases from J, the junction contained 7 bases not matched to a gene. This CDR3 contains 14 residues. Per germline, CDR1 MGHDK and CDR2 SYGVNS. CDR3 in DNA: TGTGCCAGCAGTGTGGAGGGGGCGCGGTATGGCTACACCTTC. Protein: CASSVEGARYGYTF.

J is TRBJ2-5 and V is TRBV7-3; D is ambiguous. With 5 bases removed from V and 4 bases from J, the gap between germline ends came to 14 bases. CDR1 and CDR2 (germline): SGHTA, FQGTGA. The CDR3 has 14 residues. CDR3 sequence (DNA): TGTGCCAGCAGCCTTCGGCCGGATGGAGAGACCCAGTACTTC. It is translated as CASSLRPDGETQYF.

This clone has just one count. The rearrangement links TRBV4-1 to TRBJ2-5; D uncertain. CDR1 is MGHRA and CDR2 is YSYEKL in the germline V gene. The V and J ends lost 4 bases and 0 bases respectively, with 12 bases between them. This CDR3 is 15 amino acids long. In DNA form, the CDR3 reads TGCGCCAGCAGCCCCCAGGCTCGCAACCAAGAGACCCAGTACTTC. It codes for CASSPQARNQETQYF.

CDR3 loop: CASSATGGAGYEQYF. DNA of the CDR3: TGTGCCAGCAGCGCCACAGGGGGCGCGGGCTACGAGCAGTACTTC. The V call is TRBV2, the J call TRBJ2-7, with 9 bases that match TRBD1. This CDR3 has 15 residues. From germline, CDR1 is SNHLY and CDR2 FYNNEI. The V and J ends lost 6 bases and 3 bases, in that order; junction bases with no gene match: 9.

This clone has just one count. V usage is TRBV7-8 and J usage is TRBJ2-3; either TRBD1 or TRBD2 may supply D (5 bases each). Germline assignment: CDR1 SGHVS and CDR2 FQNEAQ. The germline V and J ends were trimmed by 2 bases and 2 bases, with 8 bases remaining between them. The CDR3 runs 14 residues. CDR3 nucleotides: TGTGCCAGCAGCTTATGGGGGAACACAGATACGCAGTATTTT. Translated: CASSLWGNTDTQYF.

The chain combines TRBV7-9 with TRBJ1-1; D gene uncertain. Trimming took off 7 bases at V and 5 bases at J, with 11 bases between the two ends. The length of the CDR3 is 12 residues. Germline V CDR1 and CDR2: SEHNR, FQNEAQ (reference sequence). CDR3 bases: TGTGCCAGCAACCCGCACGGGACTGAAGCTTTCTTT. It translates to CASNPHGTEAFF.

V usage is TRBV15 and J usage is TRBJ2-1; 11 bases map to TRBD2. Per the germline V gene, CDR1 is LNHNV and CDR2 is YYDKDF (reference sequence). The V segment lost 2 bases and the J segment 12 bases; nucleotides outside the gene matches: 12. CDR3 length equals 16 residues. The CDR3 bases are TGTGCCACCAGCAGAAATAGCGGGGGGGGCCCTCTGAGGCAGTTCTTC. Protein: CATSRNSGGGPLRQFF.

The CDR3 is CASSLLGKNIQYF. CDR3 DNA: TGTGCCAGCAGTTTATTGGGGAAAAACATTCAGTACTTC. The rearrangement uses TRBV27 and TRBJ2-4, with unresolved D. V was clipped by 1 base and J by 4 bases, with 5 bases between them. Germline V gene lookup returns CDR1 MNHEY and CDR2 SMNVEV (reference sequence). The CDR3 loop spans 13 amino acids.

This clone was found once. V usage is TRBV4-1 and J usage is TRBJ2-1; 8 bases are a match to TRBD2. The CDR3 length is 15 residues. V lost 1 base, J lost 5 bases, and 4 bases stayed unmatched. Germline values: CDR1 MGHRA, CDR2 YSYEKL. In nucleotides, the CDR3 is TGCGCCAGCAGCCAAGTGGGTAGCGGGAACAATGAGCAGTTCTTC. Protein: CASSQVGSGNNEQFF.

The chain recombines TRBV5-1 with TRBJ2-3; D is unclear. The V and J ends lost 4 bases and 5 bases respectively, with 20 bases between them. This CDR3 is 16 amino acids long. The germline V gene has CDR1 SGHRS and CDR2 YFSETQ. The CDR3 spells CASSPNGPGSLDTQYF. The CDR3 bases are TGCGCCAGCAGCCCGAACGGCCCTGGCTCCCTAGATACGCAGTATTTT.

The chain is built from TRBV7-2 and TRBJ2-7; perhaps TRBD2 as D (5 bases). V shed 8 bases and J shed 2 bases, with 10 bases lying between them. Germline V lookup: CDR1 SGHTA, CDR2 FQGNSA. There are 12 residues in the CDR3. This chain's CDR3 is CASSNGAYEQYF. For the CDR3, the DNA is TGTGCCAGCTCCAACGGGGCCTACGAGCAGTACTTC.

The CDR3: CASSKEAGELHEQFF. CDR3 nucleotide sequence: TGTGCCAGCAGCAAGGAGGCAGGGGAGCTCCATGAGCAGTTCTTC. The chain couples TRBV16 to TRBJ2-1, with D maybe TRBD1 (6 bases). The CDR3 has 15 amino acids. Germline CDR1 is KGHSY and CDR2 is FQNENV. V was pared by 5 bases and J by 8 bases, with 19 bases between.

The genes are TRBV29-1 and TRBJ2-1; no clear D gene. CDR3 length: 12 amino acids. CDR1 is SQVTM, CDR2 ANQGSEA, per germline. V was clipped by 2 bases and J by 5 bases, with 7 bases between them. CDR3 nucleotides: TGCAGCGTTGAATTCCGGGACAATGAGCAGTTCTTC. It yields the protein CSVEFRDNEQFF.

The chain links TRBV6-1 to TRBJ2-2, with 10 bases that match TRBD2. With V trimmed by 3 bases and J by 4 bases, 11 bases remained unmatched. This CDR3 is 18 amino acids long. CDR1 MNHNS and CDR2 SASEGT come from the germline V gene. The CDR3 spells CASSDILAGVLGTGELFF. CDR3 nucleotides: TGTGCCAGCAGTGATATCCTAGCGGGGGTTCTCGGCACCGGGGAGCTGTTTTTT.

V is TRBV4-1 and J is TRBJ2-7; 8 positions match TRBD2. V gave up 4 bases and J gave up 4 bases; unmatched junction bases: 9. Germline V CDR1 and CDR2: MGHRA, YSYEKL. This CDR3 spans 15 amino acids. The CDR3 sequence is CASSPPLGRGYEQYF. CDR3 bases: TGCGCCAGCAGCCCACCTCTCGGGAGGGGGTACGAGCAGTACTTC.

The rearrangement links TRBV4-3 to TRBJ2-1; D may be TRBD1 or TRBD2 (7 bases each). This CDR3 contains 18 residues. CDR1 and CDR2 from the germline V gene are LGHNA and YSLEER. V lost 0 bases and J lost 0, with 15 bases in between. CDR3 DNA: TGCGCCAGCAGCCAAGATCCAGGGGGGGCGAGCTCCTACAATGAGCAGTTCTTC. Translated: CASSQDPGGASSYNEQFF.

This clone appeared a few times. The CDR3 bases are TGTGCCACCGGGACTAGCGGAAGCACAGATACGCAGTATTTT. Its protein is CATGTSGSTDTQYF. The chain couples TRBV10-3 to TRBJ2-3; 11 bases line up with TRBD2. The CDR3 is 14 amino acids. V lost 10 bases and J lost 0; bases outside the gene matches: 3. Germline CDR1 ENHRY, CDR2 SYGVKD.

The V and J genes are TRBV7-9 and TRBJ2-3; 9 bases map to TRBD2. Germline V gives CDR1 SEHNR, CDR2 FQNEAQ (reference sequence). The CDR3 is made up of 14 amino acids. V shed 7 bases and J 1 base; nucleotides not matched to a gene: 3. The CDR3 spells CASIAGARTDTQYF. Here the CDR3 DNA reads TGTGCCAGCATAGCGGGAGCCCGCACAGATACGCAGTATTTT.

The chain joins TRBV27 to TRBJ1-3; D gene ambiguous. Germline V gene sequence: CDR1 MNHEY, CDR2 SMNVEV (reference sequence). The CDR3 has 13 amino acids. V dropped 4 bases and J dropped 0 bases, with 4 bases sitting between them. Written as DNA, the CDR3 is TGTGCCAGCAGTTACAGCTCTGGAAACACCATATATTTT. It is translated as CASSYSSGNTIYF.

This clone is large (0.1 to 1%) in the sample. In the same sample, other DNA sequences code for this CDR3. The CDR3 loop reads CASSRSSYNEQFF. The CDR3 coding sequence is TGTGCCAGCAGTAGGTCCTCCTACAATGAGCAGTTCTTC. V is TRBV7-6 and J is TRBJ2-1, with D uncertain. The CDR3 has 13 residues. V lost 6 bases and J lost 0, with 6 bases in between. Germline V gives CDR1 SGHVS, CDR2 FNYEAQ.

A word on this clone: An end of the junction does not agree with germline; a read error may underlie this. The chain has TRBV4-1 and TRBJ1-2; D ambiguous. Germline V gene sequence: CDR1 MGHRA, CDR2 YSYEKL. The CDR3 is 15 residues long. CDR3 in amino acids: CASSQEYSTFYDYTF. In DNA form, the CDR3 reads TGCGCCAGCAGCCAAGAATACAGTACATTCTATGACTACACCTTC.

The chain recombines TRBV12-5 with TRBJ2-2; 9 positions agree with TRBD2. The germline gives CDR1 LGHNT, CDR2 FRNRAP. CDR3 size: 18 residues. The trim removed 3 bases at V and 1 base at J, leaving 9 bases unmatched. As DNA, the CDR3 is TGTGCTAGTGGTTTCGTCCTAGCGGGGCGAAAGAACACCGGGGAGCTGTTTTTT. This gives the protein CASGFVLAGRKNTGELFF. Together with reference TRBV12-5 and TRBJ2-2, the CDR3 gives the full variable domain: DARVTQTPRHKVTEMGQEVTMRCQPILGHNTVFWYRQTMMQGLELLAYFRNRAPLDDSGMPKDRFSAEMPDATLATLKIQPSEPRDSAVYFCASGFVLAGRKNTGELFFGEGSRLTVL.

CDR3 nucleotide sequence: TGTGCCAGCAGTCCCGGGACAGGGTCCTACGAGCAGTACTTC. Residues: CASSPGTGSYEQYF. The chain couples TRBV6-5 to TRBJ2-7; 9 bases are shared with TRBD1. Germline CDR1 MNHEY, CDR2 SVGAGI. This CDR3 spans 14 amino acids. Trimming cost V 5 bases and J 1 base; bases outside gene matches: 3.

The V and J genes are TRBV4-3 and TRBJ1-2; TRBD1 might be the D (5 bases). Germline CDR1 and CDR2: LGHNA and YSLEER. The CDR3 has 15 residues. V gave up 3 bases and J gave up 7 bases, with 18 bases separating them. The CDR3 loop reads CASSQSEEGISGYTF. DNA of the CDR3: TGCGCCAGCAGCCAGTCCGAGGAGGGGATCAGTGGCTACACCTTC.

The count of this clone is one. The chain carries TRBV29-1 and TRBJ2-3; TRBD1 agrees at 7 bases. The CDR3 runs to 12 residues. V was clipped by 8 bases and J by 6 bases; unmatched bases: 8. The germline V gene has CDR1 SQVTM and CDR2 ANQGSEA. This CDR3 is CSTWDSGDTQYF. CDR3 in DNA: TGCAGCACCTGGGACAGTGGGGATACGCAGTATTTT.